The sequence of this TCR beta chain was determined in a study of beta chain features in type 1 diabetes. CDR3 length: 16 amino acids. Germline CDR1 and CDR2: GTSNPN and SVGIG (reference sequence). V trimming: 2 bases; J trimming: 4 bases; junction bases outside the gene matches: 9. General study findings and limits: Patients showed naive, central memory and Treg TCRB repertoires that appeared more similar than those of healthy donors. Although PCR might favor shorter templates, it would do so equally in patients and controls.

This clone has just a few counts. Antigen unknown. Every bit of the isolated RNA underwent reverse transcription, so sequencing read expressed TCRB transcripts. The data were produced by immunoSEQ multiplex PCR, yet TCRdb's version contains in-frame clones alone and is incomplete. The data show about 180,000 clones, approximately 13% seen once. The gene calls are TRBV30 and TRBJ1-5; TRBD1 agrees at 9 bases. Sequencing input: central memory CD4+ T cells from blood. The sequence derives from a woman aged 18-29 years in good health. CDR3 loop: CAWSRTGQGRNQPQHF. The CDR3 DNA reads as TGTGCCTGGAGTCGAACAGGACAGGGGAGGAATCAGCCCCAGCATTTT.